One sample yielded the 7 T cell receptor beta chains listed below, sequenced in a study of T cell responses to AZD1222 COVID-19 vaccine. The method was immunoSEQ multiplex PCR; TCRdb's version includes in-frame clones alone and lacks a portion of them. The sample has more than 140,000 clones; approximately 89% are singletons. The sequencing used peripheral blood, collected on day 0 of AZD1222 vaccination. The receptors derive from an adult in good health.

This chain uses TRBV12-3 or TRBV12-4 with TRBJ2-5, with D hard to call. The CDR3 runs 13 residues. The V end was cut by 7 bases, the J end by 4 bases, with 13 bases between. This CDR3 is CASKAGSAETQYF. The CDR3 DNA sequence: TGTGCCAGCAAGGCCGGCAGCGCAGAGACCCAGTACTTC.

The V call is TRBV28, the J call TRBJ2-5, with 7 bases identical to TRBD1. J gave up 5 bases and V 3 bases, and 9 bases lay outside the gene matches. This CDR3 region has 15 residues. In germline, CDR1 is MDHEN, CDR2 SYDVKM. CDR3 region: CASSLAGTVVETQYF. CDR3 nucleotides: TGTGCCAGCAGTTTGGCCGGGACAGTCGTGGAGACCCAGTACTTC.

The V gene is TRBV5-1, the J gene TRBJ1-2; 10 bases map to TRBD1. V trimming: 4 bases; J trimming: 8 bases; junction bases outside the gene matches: 8. CDR1 and CDR2 (germline): SGHRS, YFSETQ. The CDR3 totals 14 residues. Here the CDR3 reads CASSASGTGVGYTF. CDR3 coding DNA: TGCGCCAGCAGCGCTTCCGGGACAGGGGTCGGCTACACCTTC. Looking up the rest from reference TRBV5-1 and TRBJ1-2 gives the full variable domain: KAGVTQTPRYLIKTRGQQVTLSCSPISGHRSVSWYQQTPGQGLQFLFEYFSETQRNKGNFPGRFSGRQFSNSRSEMNVSTLELGDSALYLCASSASGTGVGYTFGSGTRLTVV.

This sequence joins TRBV11-2 and TRBJ1-2; possibly TRBD1 for D (6 bases). Trimming stripped 4 bases from V and 5 bases from J, with 8 bases between. CDR3 length: 12 amino acids. Germline CDR1 reads SGHAT; CDR2 reads FQNNGV. CDR3 in amino acids: CASSSTGYGYTF. The CDR3 DNA follows: TGTGCCAGCAGCTCCACAGGGTATGGCTACACCTTC.

The V gene is TRBV6-5, the J gene TRBJ1-2; TRBD1 aligns across 7 bases. CDR1 is MNHEY, CDR2 SVGAGI, per germline. There are 14 residues in the CDR3. V gave up 0 bases and J gave up 4 bases; unmatched junction bases: 2. The CDR3 sequence is CASSYSRTGYGYTF. Here the CDR3 DNA reads TGTGCCAGCAGTTACTCTCGGACAGGCTATGGCTACACCTTC.

The V gene is TRBV7-8, the J gene TRBJ2-1, with 10 bases matching TRBD2. Germline V CDR1 and CDR2: SGHVS, FQNEAQ. V gave up 0 bases and J gave up 9 bases; unmatched junction bases: 8. The CDR3 has 16 residues. CDR3 loop: CASSLAPSGSGSEQFF. CDR3 coding DNA: TGTGCCAGCAGCTTAGCCCCTAGCGGGAGCGGGAGTGAGCAGTTCTTC.

This clone was counted once. This chain joins TRBV5-6 and TRBJ2-7; tentatively, D is TRBD2 (5 bases). The length of the CDR3 is 12 residues. Germline CDR1 reads SGHDT; CDR2 reads YYEEEE. Between the trimmed V and J ends, which lost 3 bases and 3 bases, there was a span of 7 bases. DNA of the CDR3: TGTGCCAGCAGCTCCGGGATCTACGAGCAGTACTTC. Translating gives CASSSGIYEQYF.